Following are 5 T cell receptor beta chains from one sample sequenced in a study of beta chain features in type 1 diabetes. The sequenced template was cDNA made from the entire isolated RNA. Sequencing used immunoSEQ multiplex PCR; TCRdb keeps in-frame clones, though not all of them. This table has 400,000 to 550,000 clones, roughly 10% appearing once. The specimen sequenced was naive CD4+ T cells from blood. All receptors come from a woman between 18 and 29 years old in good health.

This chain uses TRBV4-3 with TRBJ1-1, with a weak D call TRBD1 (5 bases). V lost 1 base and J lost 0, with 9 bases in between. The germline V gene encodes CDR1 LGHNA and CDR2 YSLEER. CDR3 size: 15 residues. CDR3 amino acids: CASSQGRGMNTEAFF. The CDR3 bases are TGCGCCAGCAGCCAAGGGAGGGGAATGAACACTGAAGCTTTCTTT.

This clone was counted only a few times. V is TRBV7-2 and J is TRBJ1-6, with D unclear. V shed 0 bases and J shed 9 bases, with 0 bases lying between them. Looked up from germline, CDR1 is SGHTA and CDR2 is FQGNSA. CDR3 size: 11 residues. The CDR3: CASSLASPLHF. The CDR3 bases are TGTGCCAGCAGCTTAGCTTCACCCCTCCACTTT.

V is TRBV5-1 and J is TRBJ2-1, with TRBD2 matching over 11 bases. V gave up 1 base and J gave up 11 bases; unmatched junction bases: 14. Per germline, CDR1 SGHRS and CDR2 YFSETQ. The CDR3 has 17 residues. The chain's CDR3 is CASSLPYTSGGHGQQFF. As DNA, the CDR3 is TGCGCCAGCAGCTTGCCATACACTAGCGGGGGTCACGGACAGCAGTTCTTC.

The CDR3 DNA reads as TGCGCCAGCAGCCAAGGACAGGCGATTAATGAAAAACTGTTTTTT. Its translation is CASSQGQAINEKLFF. The rearrangement links TRBV4-1 to TRBJ1-4, with D tentatively TRBD1 (6 bases). Germline V gene lookup returns CDR1 MGHRA and CDR2 YSYEKL. The CDR3 sequence is 15 residues long. Trimming took off 1 base at V and 4 bases at J, with 10 bases between the two ends.

The CDR3 region is CASSLIGTQYF. The CDR3 region has the DNA TGTGCCAGCAGTCTCATCGGGACCCAGTACTTC. The chain recombines TRBV2 with TRBJ2-5; D not certain. Germline CDR1 reads SNHLY; CDR2 reads FYNNEI. V lost 5 bases to trimming and J lost 7 bases, with 8 bases between them. This CDR3 spans 11 amino acids.